The 3 T cell receptor beta chains in this list originate from one sample, sequenced in a study of T cell responses to AZD1222 COVID-19 vaccine. This table comes from immunoSEQ multiplex PCR, and its TCRdb copy is limited to in-frame clones, with some not included. The table lists tens of thousands of clones, around 86% of them singletons. Source: peripheral blood, taken on day 0 of AZD1222 vaccination. The source is an adult in good health.

The J gene is TRBJ2-4, the V gene TRBV28; 16 bases map to TRBD2. V was pared by 7 bases and J by 2 bases, with 8 bases of the junction left unmatched. This CDR3 region has 18 residues. From germline, CDR1 is MDHEN and CDR2 SYDVKM. The CDR3 DNA reads TGTGCCAGCACCCAACCGGGACTAGCGGGAGGGACCAAAAACATTCAGTACTTC. It yields the protein CASTQPGLAGGTKNIQYF.

The chain employs TRBV7-8 and TRBJ1-2; D uncertain. The CDR3 length is 12 residues. Germline values: CDR1 SGHVS, CDR2 FQNEAQ. V gave up 5 bases and J gave up 8 bases, with 12 bases separating them. The DNA for the CDR3 is TGTGCCAGCAGCCCCCCCGGGGAAGGCTACACCTTC. Translating gives CASSPPGEGYTF.

This sequence joins TRBV19 and TRBJ1-1, with D possibly TRBD1 on 5 matching bases. With 5 bases removed from V and 6 bases from J, the gap between germline ends came to 13 bases. The CDR3 loop spans 13 amino acids. From germline, CDR1 is LNHDA and CDR2 SQIVND (reference sequence). The CDR3 loop reads CASSYLAGPEAFF. The CDR3 DNA follows: TGTGCCAGTAGTTATTTAGCAGGGCCTGAAGCTTTCTTT.